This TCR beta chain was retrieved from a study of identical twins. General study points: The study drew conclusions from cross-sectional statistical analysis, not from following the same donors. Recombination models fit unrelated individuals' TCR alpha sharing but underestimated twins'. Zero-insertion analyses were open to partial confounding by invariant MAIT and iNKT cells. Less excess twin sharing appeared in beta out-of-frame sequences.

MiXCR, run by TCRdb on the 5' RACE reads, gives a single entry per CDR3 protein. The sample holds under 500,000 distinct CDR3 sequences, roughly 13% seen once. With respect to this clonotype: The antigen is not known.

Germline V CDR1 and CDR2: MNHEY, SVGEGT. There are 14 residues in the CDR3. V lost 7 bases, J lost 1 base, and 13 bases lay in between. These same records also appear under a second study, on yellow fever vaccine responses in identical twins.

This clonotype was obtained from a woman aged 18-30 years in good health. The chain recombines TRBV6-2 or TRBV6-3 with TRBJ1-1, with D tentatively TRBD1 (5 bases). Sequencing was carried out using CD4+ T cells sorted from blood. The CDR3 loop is CASTTPTENTEAFF. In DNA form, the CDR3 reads TGTGCCAGCACCACTCCGACAGAGAACACTGAAGCTTTCTTT.